A selection of T cell receptor beta chains follows, all from one sample in a study of blood T cell repertoires in COVID-19. Produced via immunoSEQ multiplex PCR; TCRdb's table is partial and in-frame only. The table lists 150,000 to 200,000 clones, about 89% of them singletons. Source material: peripheral blood. The source of these receptors is a man aged 35 to 55 with active or convalescent COVID-19. Both conserved end residues are part of each CDR3. The order of the fields is J gene, V gene, clone size, D gene, CDR3 DNA, CDR3 protein. The D gene is left open where the match is weak. Some rows mark clone size as missing; the rest say once, few, many or name a class of expanded clone.

j_gene: TRBJ2-7
v_gene: TRBV2
abundance: .
d_gene: TRBD1
CDR3nt: TGTGCCAGCAGAGGACAGGGGGTCAAGCGCTACGAGCAGTACTTC
CDR3aa: CASRGQGVKRYEQYF

j_gene: TRBJ1-1
v_gene: TRBV14
abundance: once
d_gene: TRBD1
CDR3nt: TGTGCCAGCAGCCAGGGACAGGGATTTACCACTGAAGCTTTCTTT
CDR3aa: CASSQGQGFTTEAFF

j_gene: TRBJ2-5
v_gene: TRBV19
abundance: .
d_gene: .
CDR3nt: TGTGCCAGTAGTATAGATCTCAGGGGCTCGGCCCAGTACTTC
CDR3aa: CASSIDLRGSAQYF

j_gene: TRBJ1-1
v_gene: TRBV7-2
abundance: .
d_gene: TRBD1
CDR3nt: TGTGCCAGCAGCTCGGGACAGCGGGCGATCCACGAGGGCTACACTGAAGCTTTCTTT
CDR3aa: CASSSGQRAIHEGYTEAFF

j_gene: TRBJ1-6
v_gene: TRBV28
abundance: few
d_gene: .
CDR3nt: TGTGCCAGCAGTTTATTAGGACTCCGAGCGGCTAATTCACCCCTCCACTTT
CDR3aa: CASSLLGLRAANSPLHF

j_gene: TRBJ1-2
v_gene: TRBV7-2
abundance: .
d_gene: TRBD1
CDR3nt: TGTGCCAGCAGCGAACGGACAGGGGGCGGCTATGGCTACACCTTC
CDR3aa: CASSERTGGGYGYTF

j_gene: TRBJ2-7
v_gene: TRBV7-9
abundance: few
d_gene: .
CDR3nt: TGTGCCAGCAGCGACAGGATCTACGAGCAGTACTTC
CDR3aa: CASSDRIYEQYF

j_gene: TRBJ2-7
v_gene: TRBV27
abundance: few
d_gene: .
CDR3nt: TGTGCCAGCAGTTTTGACAGTTTCGGCGAGCAGTACTTC
CDR3aa: CASSFDSFGEQYF

j_gene: TRBJ2-7
v_gene: TRBV7-2
abundance: once
d_gene: TRBD1
CDR3nt: TGTGCCAGCAGCCCTTGGGGGACAGGACGAGGTTACGAGCAGTACTTC
CDR3aa: CASSPWGTGRGYEQYF

j_gene: TRBJ1-5
v_gene: TRBV4-1
abundance: .
d_gene: TRBD1
CDR3nt: TGCGCCAGCAGCCCGGACAGGGTAGGTCAGCCCCAGCATTTT
CDR3aa: CASSPDRVGQPQHF

j_gene: TRBJ2-6
v_gene: TRBV7-9
abundance: .
d_gene: .
CDR3nt: TGTGCCAGCAGCTCACAGGGTACTGGGGCCAACGTCCTGACTTTC
CDR3aa: CASSSQGTGANVLTF

j_gene: TRBJ2-1
v_gene: TRBV28
abundance: .
d_gene: .
CDR3nt: TGTGCCAGCAGTGCTAGTGAGCGTGAGCAGTTCTTC
CDR3aa: CASSASEREQFF

j_gene: TRBJ2-5
v_gene: TRBV10-3
abundance: .
d_gene: TRBD1
CDR3nt: TGTGCCATCGCGCGCAGTGCGCAGGGGGCGCGAGAGACCCAGTACTTC
CDR3aa: CAIARSAQGARETQYF

j_gene: TRBJ2-7
v_gene: TRBV4-3
abundance: .
d_gene: .
CDR3nt: TGCGCCAGCAGCCCTGGCTATGGAGGTTCCGCCGGGCAGTACTTC
CDR3aa: CASSPGYGGSAGQYF

j_gene: TRBJ1-3
v_gene: TRBV5-6
abundance: few
d_gene: .
CDR3nt: TGTGCCAGCAGCCGGCGGGGTGGGAACACCATATATTTT
CDR3aa: CASSRRGGNTIYF

j_gene: TRBJ1-5
v_gene: TRBV28
abundance: .
d_gene: .
CDR3nt: TGTGCCAGCAGTTTATACGGGGGTTTGAATCAGCCCCAGCATTTT
CDR3aa: CASSLYGGLNQPQHF

j_gene: TRBJ2-7
v_gene: TRBV11-2
abundance: .
d_gene: TRBD1
CDR3nt: TGTGCCAGCAGCCGTTCGGACAGGGAGTACGAGCAGTACTTC
CDR3aa: CASSRSDREYEQYF

j_gene: TRBJ2-3
v_gene: TRBV5-4
abundance: few
d_gene: TRBD1
CDR3nt: TGTGCCAGCAGCCCAGACAGGGCCGCAGATACGCAGTATTTT
CDR3aa: CASSPDRAADTQYF

j_gene: TRBJ2-1
v_gene: TRBV19
abundance: once
d_gene: TRBD2
CDR3nt: TGTGCCAGTAGCCCGGCTAGGGGAGGGAATGAGCAGTTCTTC
CDR3aa: CASSPARGGNEQFF

j_gene: TRBJ2-7
v_gene: TRBV18
abundance: once
d_gene: TRBD1
CDR3nt: TGTGCCAGCTCACCGGGACAGGGGGCTTACTACGAGCAGTACTTC
CDR3aa: CASSPGQGAYYEQYF

j_gene: TRBJ2-5
v_gene: TRBV18
abundance: once
d_gene: .
CDR3nt: TGTGCCAGCTCACGTGGGGCGCGGGAGACCCAGTACTTC
CDR3aa: CASSRGARETQYF

j_gene: TRBJ1-1
v_gene: TRBV30
abundance: .
d_gene: TRBD1
CDR3nt: TGTGCCTGGGGAGAACAGGGGGTGGGGAACACTGAAGCTTTCTTT
CDR3aa: CAWGEQGVGNTEAFF

j_gene: TRBJ1-2
v_gene: TRBV3-1/TRBV3-2
abundance: .
d_gene: .
CDR3nt: TGTGCCAGCAGTCGGATACTAGGGGGAGTTGGCTACACCTTC
CDR3aa: CASSRILGGVGYTF

j_gene: TRBJ2-2
v_gene: TRBV6-4
abundance: .
d_gene: .
CDR3nt: TGTGCCAGCAGTGACGGGGCCCAGAACACCGGGGAGCTGTTTTTT
CDR3aa: CASSDGAQNTGELFF

j_gene: TRBJ1-3
v_gene: TRBV21-1
abundance: .
d_gene: .
CDR3nt: TGTGCCAGCAGCACCCTTAGAGGCACCAGTGGAAACACCATATATTTT
CDR3aa: CASSTLRGTSGNTIYF

j_gene: TRBJ2-2
v_gene: TRBV18
abundance: .
d_gene: .
CDR3nt: TGTGCCAGCTCACCCGACAGGACGAACACCGGGGAGCTGTTTTTT
CDR3aa: CASSPDRTNTGELFF

j_gene: TRBJ1-2
v_gene: TRBV19
abundance: .
d_gene: TRBD1
CDR3nt: TGTGCCAGTAGTATAGGTCCGGGACAGGGCTATGGCTACACCTTC
CDR3aa: CASSIGPGQGYGYTF

j_gene: TRBJ1-5
v_gene: TRBV30
abundance: .
d_gene: TRBD1
CDR3nt: TGTGCCTGGAGTACTCTCCCTACAGGGGAAGATCAGCCCCAGCATTTT
CDR3aa: CAWSTLPTGEDQPQHF

j_gene: TRBJ2-1
v_gene: TRBV5-1
abundance: .
d_gene: TRBD2
CDR3nt: TGCGCCAGCAGCTCCCAATCTAGCGGTGAGCAGTTCTTC
CDR3aa: CASSSQSSGEQFF

j_gene: TRBJ1-5
v_gene: TRBV6-6
abundance: .
d_gene: .
CDR3nt: TGTGCCAGCACCATACAGGGAGTCAATCAGCCCCAGCATTTT
CDR3aa: CASTIQGVNQPQHF

j_gene: TRBJ2-7
v_gene: TRBV7-3
abundance: .
d_gene: .
CDR3nt: TGTGCCAGCAGCTTAGAGCCGGGTTTGGGCGAGCAGTACTTC
CDR3aa: CASSLEPGLGEQYF

j_gene: TRBJ2-7
v_gene: TRBV6-6
abundance: .
d_gene: TRBD1
CDR3nt: TGTGCCAGCAGTCCTGGGACAGGGGTGACCTACGAGCAGTACTTC
CDR3aa: CASSPGTGVTYEQYF

j_gene: TRBJ1-6
v_gene: TRBV15
abundance: .
d_gene: TRBD1
CDR3nt: TGTGCCACCAGCAGGGGACAGGGAGATTCACCCCTCCACTTT
CDR3aa: CATSRGQGDSPLHF

j_gene: TRBJ1-4
v_gene: TRBV6-5
abundance: once
d_gene: .
CDR3nt: TGTGCCAGCAGTCCCCGGCAGGGCGAAAAACTGTTTTTT
CDR3aa: CASSPRQGEKLFF

j_gene: TRBJ1-2
v_gene: TRBV28
abundance: .
d_gene: TRBD1
CDR3nt: TGTGCCAGCAGCCACGGACAGGGAAACTATGGCTACACCTTC
CDR3aa: CASSHGQGNYGYTF

j_gene: TRBJ2-6
v_gene: TRBV9
abundance: .
d_gene: .
CDR3nt: TGTGCCAGCAGCGGGGGCGAGGTTAGGTCAAACTCTGGGGCCAACGTCCTGACTTTC
CDR3aa: CASSGGEVRSNSGANVLTF

j_gene: TRBJ2-3
v_gene: TRBV29-1
abundance: .
d_gene: .
CDR3nt: TGCAGCGTTGAGGGGGCTGTGAGAAGCACAGATACGCAGTATTTT
CDR3aa: CSVEGAVRSTDTQYF

j_gene: TRBJ1-5
v_gene: TRBV19
abundance: .
d_gene: TRBD1
CDR3nt: TGTGCCAGTAGGGACAGGGGGCGTCAGCCCCAGCATTTT
CDR3aa: CASRDRGRQPQHF

j_gene: TRBJ2-2
v_gene: TRBV7-2
abundance: .
d_gene: .
CDR3nt: TGTGCCAGCAGCTCCCTTTTGACCGGGGAGCTGTTTTTT
CDR3aa: CASSSLLTGELFF

j_gene: TRBJ2-3
v_gene: TRBV7-6
abundance: .
d_gene: TRBD2
CDR3nt: TGTGCCAGCAGCCAGGACGGCGGGGGAGTCACAGATACGCAGTATTTT
CDR3aa: CASSQDGGGVTDTQYF

j_gene: TRBJ2-2
v_gene: TRBV7-9
abundance: .
d_gene: TRBD2
CDR3nt: TGTGCCAGCAGCCCTACTGGGGGGGTTGCCGGGGAGCTGTTTTTT
CDR3aa: CASSPTGGVAGELFF

j_gene: TRBJ1-1
v_gene: TRBV19
abundance: .
d_gene: TRBD1
CDR3nt: TGTGCCAGTAGTGCAACAGGGGGGCCCATGAACACTGAAGCTTTCTTT
CDR3aa: CASSATGGPMNTEAFF

j_gene: TRBJ1-2
v_gene: TRBV2
abundance: .
d_gene: .
CDR3nt: TGTGCCAGCAGCCTCGGGACATTCTATGGCTACACCTTC
CDR3aa: CASSLGTFYGYTF

j_gene: TRBJ1-1
v_gene: TRBV4-1
abundance: .
d_gene: .
CDR3nt: TGCGCCAGCAGCCAAGATGGTGCGGGAACTGAAGCTTTCTTT
CDR3aa: CASSQDGAGTEAFF

j_gene: TRBJ1-4
v_gene: TRBV19
abundance: .
d_gene: .
CDR3nt: TGTGCCACGAGGCGGGGCGGCTCAACTAATGAAAAACTGTTTTTT
CDR3aa: CATRRGGSTNEKLFF

j_gene: TRBJ1-6
v_gene: TRBV7-2
abundance: .
d_gene: .
CDR3nt: TGTGCCAGCAGCACCCTCGGTTCACCCCTCCACTTT
CDR3aa: CASSTLGSPLHF

j_gene: TRBJ2-2
v_gene: TRBV7-6
abundance: once
d_gene: .
CDR3nt: TGTGCCAGCAGCTTAGGATTCAGGGGCACCGGGGAGCTGTTTTTT
CDR3aa: CASSLGFRGTGELFF

j_gene: TRBJ1-2
v_gene: TRBV5-4
abundance: .
d_gene: TRBD1
CDR3nt: TGTGCCAGCAGCCCAGAGCCCCACCGGACAGGGGGAGATGGCTACACCTTC
CDR3aa: CASSPEPHRTGGDGYTF

j_gene: TRBJ2-1
v_gene: TRBV11-3
abundance: .
d_gene: .
CDR3nt: TGTGCCAGCAGCCCGGCGGGGCATGAGCAGTTCTTC
CDR3aa: CASSPAGHEQFF

j_gene: TRBJ1-2
v_gene: TRBV12-3/TRBV12-4
abundance: few
d_gene: .
CDR3nt: TGTGCCAGCAGTTTTCGCTATGGCTACACCTTC
CDR3aa: CASSFRYGYTF